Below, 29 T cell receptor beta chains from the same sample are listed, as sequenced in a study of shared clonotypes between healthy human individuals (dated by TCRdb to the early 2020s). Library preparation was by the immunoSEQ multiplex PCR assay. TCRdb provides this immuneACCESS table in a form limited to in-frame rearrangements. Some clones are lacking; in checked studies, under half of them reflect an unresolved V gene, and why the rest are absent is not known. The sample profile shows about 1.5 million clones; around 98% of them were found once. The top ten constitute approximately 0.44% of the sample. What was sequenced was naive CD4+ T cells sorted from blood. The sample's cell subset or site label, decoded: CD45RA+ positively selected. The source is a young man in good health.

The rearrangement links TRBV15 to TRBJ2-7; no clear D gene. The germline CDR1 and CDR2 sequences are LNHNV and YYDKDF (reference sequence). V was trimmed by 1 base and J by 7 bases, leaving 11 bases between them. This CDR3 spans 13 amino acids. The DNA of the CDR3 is TGTGCCACCAGCAGAGGAGCTACGTGGGAGCAGTACTTC. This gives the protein CATSRGATWEQYF.

CDR3: CASSPGHQLANYGYTF. CDR3 sequence (DNA): TGTGCCAGTAGTCCGGGACACCAGTTAGCTAACTATGGCTACACCTTC. The rearrangement uses TRBV19 and TRBJ1-2, with D possibly being TRBD1 (6 bases). CDR1 is LNHDA and CDR2 is SQIVND in the germline V gene (reference sequence). The CDR3 totals 16 residues. With 5 bases removed from V and 0 bases from J, the gap between germline ends came to 16 bases.

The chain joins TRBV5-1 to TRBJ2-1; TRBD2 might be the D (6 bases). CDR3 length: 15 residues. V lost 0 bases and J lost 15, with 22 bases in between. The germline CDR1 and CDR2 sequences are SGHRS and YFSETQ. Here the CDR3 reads CASSLAGGAGSSAFF. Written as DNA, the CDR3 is TGCGCCAGCAGCTTGGCCGGAGGAGCGGGCAGCTCGGCGTTCTTC. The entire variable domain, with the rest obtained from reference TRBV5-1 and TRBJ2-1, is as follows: KAGVTQTPRYLIKTRGQQVTLSCSPISGHRSVSWYQQTPGQGLQFLFEYFSETQRNKGNFPGRFSGRQFSNSRSEMNVSTLELGDSALYLCASSLAGGAGSSAFFGPGTRLTVL.

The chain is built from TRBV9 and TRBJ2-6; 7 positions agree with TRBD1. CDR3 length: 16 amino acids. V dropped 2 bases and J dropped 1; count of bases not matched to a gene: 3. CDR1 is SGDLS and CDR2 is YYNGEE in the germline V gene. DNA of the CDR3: TGTGCCAGCAGCGTCCAGACAGGGTCTGGGGCCAACGTCCTGACTTTC. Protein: CASSVQTGSGANVLTF.

The CDR3 protein is CASSKRRGAGAYNEQFF. The DNA of the CDR3 is TGTGCCAGCAGCAAACGCAGGGGAGCGGGGGCCTACAATGAGCAGTTCTTC. The V and J genes are TRBV11-2 and TRBJ2-1; 8 bases fit TRBD2. V lost 5 bases, J lost 2 bases, and 11 bases stayed unmatched. Germline V gives CDR1 SGHAT, CDR2 FQNNGV. The CDR3 runs 17 residues.

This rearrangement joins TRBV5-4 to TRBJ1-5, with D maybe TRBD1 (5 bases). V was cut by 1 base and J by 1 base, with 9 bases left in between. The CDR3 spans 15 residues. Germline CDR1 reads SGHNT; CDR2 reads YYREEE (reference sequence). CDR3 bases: TGTGCCAGCAGCTTGATGGGGGTAAGCAATCAGCCCCAGCATTTT. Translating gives CASSLMGVSNQPQHF.

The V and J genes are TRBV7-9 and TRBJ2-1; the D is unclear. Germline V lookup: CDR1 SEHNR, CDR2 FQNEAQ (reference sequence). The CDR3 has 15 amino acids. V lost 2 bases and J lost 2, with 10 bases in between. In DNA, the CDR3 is TGTGCCAGCAGCTTAAAAATAACCACCTACAATGAGCAGTTCTTC. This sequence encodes CASSLKITTYNEQFF.

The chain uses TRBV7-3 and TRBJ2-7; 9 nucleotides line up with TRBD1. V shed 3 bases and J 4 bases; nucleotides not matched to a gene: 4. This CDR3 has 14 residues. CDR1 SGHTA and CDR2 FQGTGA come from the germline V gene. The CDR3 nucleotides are TGTGCCAGCAGCTTCACAGGGGGCGGTTACGAGCAGTACTTC. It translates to CASSFTGGGYEQYF.

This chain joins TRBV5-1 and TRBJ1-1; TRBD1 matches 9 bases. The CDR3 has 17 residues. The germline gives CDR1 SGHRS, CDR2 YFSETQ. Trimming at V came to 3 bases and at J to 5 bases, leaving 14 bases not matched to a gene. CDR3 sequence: CASSSAPPGQGKTEAFF. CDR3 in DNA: TGCGCCAGCAGCTCCGCACCGCCGGGACAGGGTAAGACTGAAGCTTTCTTT.

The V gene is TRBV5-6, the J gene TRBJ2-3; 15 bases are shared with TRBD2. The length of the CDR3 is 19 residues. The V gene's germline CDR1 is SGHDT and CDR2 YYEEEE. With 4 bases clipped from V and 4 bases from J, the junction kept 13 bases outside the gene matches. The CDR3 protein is CASSNREGTSGRMADTQYF. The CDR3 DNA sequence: TGTGCCAGCAGCAACCGGGAGGGGACTAGCGGGAGGATGGCAGATACGCAGTATTTT.

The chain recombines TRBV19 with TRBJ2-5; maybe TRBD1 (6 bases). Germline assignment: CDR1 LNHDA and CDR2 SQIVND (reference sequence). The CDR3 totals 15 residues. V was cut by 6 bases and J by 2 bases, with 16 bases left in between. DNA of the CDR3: TGTGCCAGTAGCCTCGAGGGACAACGACAAGAGACCCAGTACTTC. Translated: CASSLEGQRQETQYF.

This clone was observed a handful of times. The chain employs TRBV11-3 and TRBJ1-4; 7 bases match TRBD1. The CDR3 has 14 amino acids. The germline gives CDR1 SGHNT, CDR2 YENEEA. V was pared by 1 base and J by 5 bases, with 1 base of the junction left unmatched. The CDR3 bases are TGTGCCAGCAGCTTAGGGGGACAGAATGAAAAACTGTTTTTT. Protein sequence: CASSLGGQNEKLFF.

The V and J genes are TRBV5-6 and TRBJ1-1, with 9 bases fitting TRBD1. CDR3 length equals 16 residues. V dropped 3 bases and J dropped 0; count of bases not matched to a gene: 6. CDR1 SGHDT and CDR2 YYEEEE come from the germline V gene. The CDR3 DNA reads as TGTGCCAGCAGCTGGTACCGGGACAGGGTGAACACTGAAGCTTTCTTT. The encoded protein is CASSWYRDRVNTEAFF.

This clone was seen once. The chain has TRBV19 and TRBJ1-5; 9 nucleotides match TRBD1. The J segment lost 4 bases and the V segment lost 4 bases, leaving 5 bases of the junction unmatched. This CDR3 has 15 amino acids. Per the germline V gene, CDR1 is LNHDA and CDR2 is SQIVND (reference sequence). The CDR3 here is CASSRGDRDNQPQHF. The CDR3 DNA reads TGTGCCAGTAGTAGGGGGGACAGGGATAATCAGCCCCAGCATTTT.

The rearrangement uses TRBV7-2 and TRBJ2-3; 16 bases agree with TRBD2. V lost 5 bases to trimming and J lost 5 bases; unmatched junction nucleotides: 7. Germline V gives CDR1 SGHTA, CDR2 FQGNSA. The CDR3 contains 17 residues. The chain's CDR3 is CASSVGLAGGRKDTQYF. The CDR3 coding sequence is TGTGCCAGCAGCGTGGGACTAGCGGGAGGGCGGAAAGATACGCAGTATTTT.

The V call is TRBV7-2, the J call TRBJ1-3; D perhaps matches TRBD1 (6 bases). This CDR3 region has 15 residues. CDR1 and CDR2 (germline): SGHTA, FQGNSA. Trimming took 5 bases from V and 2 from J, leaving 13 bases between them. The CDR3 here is CASSVQGVPGNTIYF. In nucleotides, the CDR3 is TGTGCCAGCAGCGTACAGGGAGTTCCTGGAAACACCATATATTTT.

CDR3 in DNA: TGTGCCAGCAGCAGCAAAGGCCCCTACGTGGAGACCCAGTACTTC. Protein: CASSSKGPYVETQYF. The chain combines TRBV5-4 with TRBJ2-5; D is undetermined. Germline CDR1 reads SGHNT; CDR2 reads YYREEE (reference sequence). The CDR3 has 15 amino acids. The V gene lost 4 bases and the J gene lost 5 bases, with 18 bases spanning the gap.

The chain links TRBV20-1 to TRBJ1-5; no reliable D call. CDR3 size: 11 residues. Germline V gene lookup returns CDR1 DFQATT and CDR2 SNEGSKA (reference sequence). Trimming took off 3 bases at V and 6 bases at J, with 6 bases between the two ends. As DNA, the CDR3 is TGCAGTGCTAGGGGTAGTCAGCCCCAGCATTTT. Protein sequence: CSARGSQPQHF.

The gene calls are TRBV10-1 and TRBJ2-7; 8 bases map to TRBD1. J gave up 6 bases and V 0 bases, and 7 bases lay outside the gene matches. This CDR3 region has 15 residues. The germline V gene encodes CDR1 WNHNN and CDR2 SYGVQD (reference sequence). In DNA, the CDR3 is TGCGCCAGCAGTGAGTCGGGTACAGGGGGAGGCGAGCAGTACTTC. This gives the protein CASSESGTGGGEQYF.

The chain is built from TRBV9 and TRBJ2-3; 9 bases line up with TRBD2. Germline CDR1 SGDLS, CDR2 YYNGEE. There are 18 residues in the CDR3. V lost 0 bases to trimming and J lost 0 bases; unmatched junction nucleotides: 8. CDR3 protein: CASSVALAGGTSTDTQYF. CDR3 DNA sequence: TGTGCCAGCAGCGTAGCCCTTGCGGGAGGGACTAGCACAGATACGCAGTATTTT.

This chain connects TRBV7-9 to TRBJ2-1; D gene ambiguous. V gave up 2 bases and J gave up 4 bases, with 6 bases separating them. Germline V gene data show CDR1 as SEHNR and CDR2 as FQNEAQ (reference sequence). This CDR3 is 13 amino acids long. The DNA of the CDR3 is TGTGCCAGCAGCTTAAGCATATACAATGAGCAGTTCTTC. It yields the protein CASSLSIYNEQFF.

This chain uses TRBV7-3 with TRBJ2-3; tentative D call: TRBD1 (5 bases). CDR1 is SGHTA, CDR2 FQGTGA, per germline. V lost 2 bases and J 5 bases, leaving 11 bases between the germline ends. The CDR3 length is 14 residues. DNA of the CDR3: TGTGCCAGCAGCTTAGGGGCTCCCGGAGATACGCAGTATTTT. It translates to CASSLGAPGDTQYF.

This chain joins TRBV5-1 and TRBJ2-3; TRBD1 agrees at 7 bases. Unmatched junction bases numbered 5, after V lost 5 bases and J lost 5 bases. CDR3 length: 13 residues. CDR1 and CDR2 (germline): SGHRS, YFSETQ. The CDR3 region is CASSRDSQDTQYF. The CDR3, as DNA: TGCGCCAGCAGTCGGGACAGTCAAGATACGCAGTATTTT.

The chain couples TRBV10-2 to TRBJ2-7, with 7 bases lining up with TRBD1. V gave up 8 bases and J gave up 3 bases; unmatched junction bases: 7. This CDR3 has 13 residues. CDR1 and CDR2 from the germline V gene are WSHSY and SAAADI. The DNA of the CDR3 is TGCGCCAGCGCGACAGGGCTTTTCTACGAGCAGTACTTC. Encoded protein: CASATGLFYEQYF.

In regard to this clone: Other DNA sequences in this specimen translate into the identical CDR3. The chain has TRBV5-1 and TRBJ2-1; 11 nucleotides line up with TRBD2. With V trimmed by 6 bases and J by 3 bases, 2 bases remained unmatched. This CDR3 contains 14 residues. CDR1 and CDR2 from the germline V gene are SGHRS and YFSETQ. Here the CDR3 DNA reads TGCGCCAGCAAACTAGCGGGAGACTACAATGAGCAGTTCTTC. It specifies CASKLAGDYNEQFF.

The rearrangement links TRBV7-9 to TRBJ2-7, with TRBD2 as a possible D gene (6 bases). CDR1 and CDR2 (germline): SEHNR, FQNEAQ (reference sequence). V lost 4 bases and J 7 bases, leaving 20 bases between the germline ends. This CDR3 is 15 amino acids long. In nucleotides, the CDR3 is TGTGCCAGCAGCTCACTTGGGGGGACCTACGTTGAGCAGTACTTC. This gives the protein CASSSLGGTYVEQYF.

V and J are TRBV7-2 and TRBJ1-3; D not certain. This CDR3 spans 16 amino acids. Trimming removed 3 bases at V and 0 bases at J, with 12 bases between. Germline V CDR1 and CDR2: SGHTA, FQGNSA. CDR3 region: CASSLRFPFSGNTIYF. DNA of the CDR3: TGTGCCAGCAGCTTGCGCTTCCCCTTCTCTGGAAACACCATATATTTT. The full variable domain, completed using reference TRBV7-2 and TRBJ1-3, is GAGVSQSPSNKVTEKGKDVELRCDPISGHTALYWYRQSLGQGLEFLIYFQGNSAPDKSGLPSDRFSAERTGGSVSTLTIQRTQQEDSAVYLCASSLRFPFSGNTIYFGEGSWLTVV.

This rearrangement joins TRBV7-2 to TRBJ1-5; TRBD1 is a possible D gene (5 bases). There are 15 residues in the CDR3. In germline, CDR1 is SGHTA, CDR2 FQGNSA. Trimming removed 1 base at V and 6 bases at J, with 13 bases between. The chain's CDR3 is CASSLGQGFIQPQHF. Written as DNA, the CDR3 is TGTGCCAGCAGCTTAGGGCAGGGTTTTATTCAGCCCCAGCATTTT.

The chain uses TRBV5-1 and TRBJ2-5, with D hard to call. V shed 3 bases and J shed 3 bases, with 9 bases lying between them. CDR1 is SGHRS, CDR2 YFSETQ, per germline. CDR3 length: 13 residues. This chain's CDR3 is CASSWSTKETQYF. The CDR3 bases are TGCGCCAGCAGCTGGTCTACAAAAGAGACCCAGTACTTC.